Presented here are 30 T cell receptor beta chains from one specimen sequenced in a study of response to subunit inactivated influenza vaccine. TCRdb processed the RT-PCR reads anew with MiXCR; each CDR3 protein has one entry. The sample holds 650,000 to 800,000 distinct CDR3 sequences, about 15% seen once. The specimen comprised PBMCs from blood, sampled roughly 2 weeks before vaccination. The receptors shown here come from a man aged 50-59 years who received an inactivated influenza vaccine.

This clonotype was picked up many times. CDR3 sequence reads: CASSEAGDFPYEQYF. The CDR3 coding sequence is TGTGCCAGCAGTGAAGCGGGAGATTTCCCCTACGAGCAGTACTTC. The rearrangement uses TRBV9 and TRBJ2-7; 8 bases line up with TRBD2. Germline CDR1 reads SGDLS; CDR2 reads YYNGEE. The CDR3 has 15 amino acids. V lost 5 bases and J lost 2; bases outside the gene matches: 9.

This clonotype was observed a handful of times. The rearrangement links TRBV7-9 to TRBJ2-5, with unresolved D. The CDR3 contains 15 residues. Germline V gene lookup returns CDR1 SEHNR and CDR2 FQNEAQ (reference sequence). Deletions cut 1 base from V and 1 base from J, with 10 bases between. The CDR3 bases are TGTGCCAGCAGCTTAGTACGTGACTTCCAAGAGACCCAGTACTTC. As protein: CASSLVRDFQETQYF. Using reference TRBV7-9 and TRBJ2-5 for the parts outside the CDR3, the full variable domain is DTGVSQNPRHKITKRGQNVTFRCDPISEHNRLYWYRQTLGQGPEFLTYFQNEAQLEKSRLLSDRFSAERPKGSFSTLEIQRTEQGDSAMYLCASSLVRDFQETQYFGPGTRLLVL.

The CDR3 protein is CASSIWGQQETQYF. The CDR3, as DNA: TGTGCCAGCAGCATCTGGGGACAGCAAGAGACCCAGTACTTC. The chain employs TRBV7-9 and TRBJ2-5; 7 nucleotides line up with TRBD1. This CDR3 is 14 amino acids long. Trimming at V came to 5 bases and at J to 2 bases, leaving 5 bases not matched to a gene. Germline CDR1 is SEHNR and CDR2 is FQNEAQ (reference sequence).

This clonotype was observed a few times. The J gene is TRBJ2-2, the V gene TRBV7-3, with 8 bases that match TRBD2. V gave up 5 bases and J gave up 5 bases; unmatched junction bases: 10. The length of the CDR3 is 16 residues. Germline loops: CDR1 SGHTA, CDR2 FQGTGA. CDR3 DNA sequence: TGTGCCAGCAGCCGAGTACTAGCGGTGCGAACCGGGGAGCTGTTTTTT. Translation gives CASSRVLAVRTGELFF.

This rearrangement joins TRBV29-1 to TRBJ2-5; the D gene could be TRBD1 or TRBD2 (6 bases each). Per the germline V gene, CDR1 is SQVTM and CDR2 is ANQGSEA. The CDR3 has 13 amino acids. The V and J ends lost 7 bases and 2 bases respectively, with 14 bases between them. This CDR3 is CSAPGAAQETQYF. CDR3 nucleotides: TGCAGCGCCCCGGGGGCAGCACAAGAGACCCAGTACTTC.

The chain uses TRBV20-1 and TRBJ2-3, with TRBD1 identical over 8 bases. This CDR3 is 14 amino acids long. J was trimmed by 9 bases and V by 6 bases; bases with no gene match: 14. CDR1 is DFQATT and CDR2 is SNEGSKA in the germline V gene (reference sequence). The CDR3 here is CSAKDRGSSRTQYF. The CDR3 DNA is TGCAGTGCCAAAGACAGGGGCTCAAGTCGGACGCAGTATTTT.

This chain links TRBV19 with TRBJ1-5; tentatively, D is TRBD1 (6 bases). The CDR3 has 16 residues. Trimming took 5 bases from V and 2 from J, leaving 16 bases between them. Germline loops: CDR1 LNHDA, CDR2 SQIVND (reference sequence). As DNA, the CDR3 is TGTGCCAGTAGTCCCTACGACAGGATAGGCAATCAGCCCCAGCATTTT. This translates into CASSPYDRIGNQPQHF.

This CDR3 reads CASSYRRGAGTGELFF. The CDR3 DNA is TGTGCCAGCAGTTACCGCAGGGGCGCGGGCACCGGGGAGCTGTTTTTT. The chain carries TRBV6-2 or TRBV6-3 and TRBJ2-2, with D possibly matching TRBD1 (6 bases). The CDR3 extends over 16 amino acids. V lost 2 bases to trimming and J lost 4 bases, with 14 bases between them. Germline CDR1 and CDR2: MNHEY and SVGEGT.

This clonotype was counted at least ten times. The chain employs TRBV7-2 and TRBJ1-1, with D maybe TRBD1 (5 bases). The V gene's germline CDR1 is SGHTA and CDR2 FQGNSA. There are 17 residues in the CDR3. With 2 bases removed from V and 0 bases from J, the gap between germline ends came to 16 bases. In nucleotides, the CDR3 is TGTGCCAGCAGCTTAAGCTCGCCAGGGCCCCTGAACACTGAAGCTTTCTTT. This encodes CASSLSSPGPLNTEAFF.

This clonotype was recorded a few times. The rearrangement joins TRBV7-9 to TRBJ1-4; no firm D call. Trimming stripped 4 bases from V and 5 bases from J, with 11 bases between. The CDR3 length is 14 residues. Germline V gives CDR1 SEHNR, CDR2 FQNEAQ (reference sequence). The CDR3 loop is CASSSKGPNEKLFF. In DNA, the CDR3 is TGTGCCAGCAGCTCCAAGGGCCCCAATGAAAAACTGTTTTTT.

This clonotype was picked up a small number of times. This chain uses TRBV3-1 with TRBJ2-2; the D gene is possibly TRBD2 (6 bases). The germline V gene has CDR1 LGHDT and CDR2 YNNKEL (reference sequence). V was trimmed by 2 bases and J by 4 bases, leaving 8 bases between them. This CDR3 is built from 14 residues. The CDR3 here is CASSQNGGTGELFF. CDR3 nucleotide sequence: TGTGCCAGCAGCCAAAACGGGGGCACCGGGGAGCTGTTTTTT.

This clonotype was seen a handful of times. The chain has TRBV10-3 and TRBJ1-1; TRBD1 matches at 10 bases. Germline assignment: CDR1 ENHRY and CDR2 SYGVKD. The CDR3 runs to 14 residues. J gave up 6 bases and V 11 bases, and 12 bases lay outside the gene matches. The CDR3 nucleotides read TGTGCCGGCCGGGCTGGACAGGGGGATGCTGAAGCTTTCTTT. The encoded protein is CAGRAGQGDAEAFF.

The rearrangement joins TRBV7-9 to TRBJ1-4; no clear D. Trimming shortened V by 5 bases and J by 6 bases, and 13 bases separated the two germline ends. Germline CDR1 is SEHNR and CDR2 is FQNEAQ (reference sequence). The CDR3 extends over 14 amino acids. CDR3 DNA: TGTGCCAGCAGCCTTAGCCACGGGTATGAAAAACTGTTTTTT. The encoded protein is CASSLSHGYEKLFF.

This clonotype was detected only a few times. This chain joins TRBV20-1 and TRBJ1-2; D remains unclear. Germline V gene data show CDR1 as DFQATT and CDR2 as SNEGSKA (reference sequence). The CDR3 consists of 11 residues. Trimming shortened V by 5 bases and J by 4 bases, and 8 bases separated the two germline ends. CDR3 bases: TGCAGTGCTGGGTCGGTCTATGGCTACACCTTC. Protein product: CSAGSVYGYTF.

For this clonotype: Just one base apart from a much larger clone, this may be a read error. The chain joins TRBV29-1 to TRBJ2-7, with 8 positions matching TRBD2. Germline CDR1 and CDR2: SQVTM and ANQGSEA. V lost 6 bases, J lost 2 bases, and 6 bases stayed unmatched. The CDR3 covers 13 residues. CDR3 region: CSVETSDAYEQYF. Written as DNA, the CDR3 is TGCAGCGTGGAGACTAGCGATGCCTACGAGCAGTACTTC.

This clonotype was observed many times. This chain connects TRBV29-1 to TRBJ2-5; D may be TRBD1 or TRBD2 (5 bases each). Trimming took off 0 bases at V and 4 bases at J, with 12 bases between the two ends. The CDR3 consists of 14 residues. In germline, CDR1 is SQVTM, CDR2 ANQGSEA. The CDR3 DNA reads TGCAGCGTTGAAGAGGGGACCCGAGGAGAGACCCAGTACTTC. Protein: CSVEEGTRGETQYF.

This clonotype was observed a few times. V gene TRBV20-1 combines with J gene TRBJ2-7; 7 nucleotides line up with TRBD1. This CDR3 spans 15 amino acids. Unmatched junction bases numbered 12, after V lost 3 bases and J lost 4 bases. The germline V gene has CDR1 DFQATT and CDR2 SNEGSKA (reference sequence). CDR3 sequence: CSASHLPGQSYEQYF. In DNA, the CDR3 is TGCAGTGCTAGTCACCTTCCGGGACAGTCGTACGAGCAGTACTTC.

The table lists this clonotype with a few counts. The genes are TRBV5-6 and TRBJ2-1, with 8 bases lining up with TRBD2. Germline assignment: CDR1 SGHDT and CDR2 YYEEEE. The CDR3 is made up of 17 amino acids. Germline trimming cut 0 bases from V and 4 bases from J; bases unmatched to any gene: 9. The CDR3 DNA is TGTGCCAGCAGCTTGGGGACGGGGGGGTCGTGGTACAATGAGCAGTTCTTC. This sequence encodes CASSLGTGGSWYNEQFF.

Only a few counts were recorded for this clonotype. V and J are TRBV6-5 and TRBJ2-1; 8 bases map to TRBD1. After removal of 0 bases from V and 5 bases from J, the junction contained 3 bases not matched to a gene. Germline-derived CDR1 and CDR2 are MNHEY and SVGAGI. This CDR3 is built from 15 residues. The chain's CDR3 is CASSYSKGQDNEQFF. The CDR3 nucleotides are TGTGCCAGCAGTTACTCGAAGGGACAGGACAATGAGCAGTTCTTC.

This clonotype was seen a few times. The chain combines TRBV7-8 with TRBJ1-4; the D gene is possibly TRBD1 (5 bases). CDR1 SGHVS and CDR2 FQNEAQ come from the germline V gene. The germline V and J ends were trimmed by 3 bases and 0 bases, with 14 bases remaining between them. The CDR3 has 17 residues. The CDR3 nucleotides read TGTGCCAGCAGCTTTCGGTTGGGGGTTTCAACTAATGAAAAACTGTTTTTT. Amino acid sequence: CASSFRLGVSTNEKLFF.

This clonotype has more than one count but fewer than ten. This chain connects TRBV2 to TRBJ2-2; no clear D gene. Trimming pared 4 bases from V and 2 bases from J, leaving 14 bases between. The CDR3 is made up of 16 amino acids. From germline, CDR1 is SNHLY and CDR2 FYNNEI. Here the CDR3 reads CASSGSRTLNTGELFF. Written as DNA, the CDR3 is TGTGCCAGCAGTGGATCTCGTACATTAAACACCGGGGAGCTGTTTTTT. Supplemented by reference TRBV2 and TRBJ2-2, the full variable domain reads EPEVTQTPSHQVTQMGQEVILRCVPISNHLYFYWYRQILGQKVEFLVSFYNNEISEKSEIFDDQFSVERPDGSNFTLKIRSTKLEDSAMYFCASSGSRTLNTGELFFGEGSRLTVL.

There are a few counts of this clonotype. J is TRBJ2-2 and V is TRBV7-9; 10 bases match TRBD2. The V segment lost 5 bases and the J segment 5 bases; nucleotides outside the gene matches: 11. The germline gives CDR1 SEHNR, CDR2 FQNEAQ (reference sequence). The CDR3 consists of 17 residues. CDR3 DNA: TGTGCCAGCAGCCGATCGGTAGCGGGGGGCCTGACCGGGGAGCTGTTTTTT. Protein: CASSRSVAGGLTGELFF.

This clonotype was found a few times. This sequence joins TRBV7-8 and TRBJ2-2; 11 bases fit TRBD1. CDR3 length: 15 residues. V was clipped by 7 bases and J by 4 bases; unmatched bases: 5. CDR1 and CDR2 (germline): SGHVS, FQNEAQ. The CDR3 loop reads CASTVGQGVTGELFF. DNA for the CDR3: TGTGCCAGCACCGTGGGACAGGGGGTCACCGGGGAGCTGTTTTTT.

The J gene is TRBJ1-1, the V gene TRBV5-1; 10 bases align to TRBD1. The ends lost 0 bases at V and 6 bases at J; junction bases unmatched: 8. This CDR3 is built from 16 residues. Germline V gene sequence: CDR1 SGHRS, CDR2 YFSETQ. Here the CDR3 reads CASSLGQGALGSEAFF. The CDR3 region has the DNA TGCGCCAGCAGCTTGGGACAGGGGGCATTAGGATCTGAAGCTTTCTTT.

This clonotype was seen at least ten times. The chain links TRBV6-5 to TRBJ2-1; D gene ambiguous. Germline assignment: CDR1 MNHEY and CDR2 SVGAGI. CDR3 length: 15 residues. Trimming shortened V by 2 bases and J by 0 bases, and 8 bases separated the two germline ends. The CDR3 region has the DNA TGTGCCAGCAGTTACGAGGCTAGCTCCTACAATGAGCAGTTCTTC. Amino acid sequence: CASSYEASSYNEQFF.

This chain uses TRBV7-9 with TRBJ2-3, with 11 bases aligning to TRBD2. This CDR3 has 16 amino acids. Unmatched junction bases numbered 7, after V lost 6 bases and J lost 2 bases. Looked up from germline, CDR1 is SEHNR and CDR2 is FQNEAQ (reference sequence). The CDR3 sequence: CASRLLAGVPTDTQYF. The CDR3 DNA reads TGTGCCAGCAGACTACTAGCGGGAGTCCCCACAGATACGCAGTATTTT.

In this sample, this clonotype turned up many times. V and J are TRBV15 and TRBJ2-7; TRBD2 matches at 7 bases. Germline V gene lookup returns CDR1 LNHNV and CDR2 YYDKDF (reference sequence). The CDR3 runs 17 residues. The junction had 9 bases not matched to a gene; V was cut back by 1 base and J by 0 bases. This CDR3 reads CATSRGLSGGLSYEQYF. The CDR3 bases are TGTGCCACCAGCAGAGGTCTGTCGGGAGGCCTCTCCTACGAGCAGTACTTC.

This chain uses TRBV5-1 with TRBJ2-7, with 10 positions matching TRBD1. The V gene's germline CDR1 is SGHRS and CDR2 YFSETQ. The CDR3 has 15 residues. With V trimmed by 4 bases and J by 6 bases, 10 bases remained unmatched. The CDR3: CASSLSVTGGAEQYF. The CDR3 DNA is TGCGCCAGCAGCCTCTCCGTGACAGGGGGCGCCGAGCAGTACTTC.

This clonotype appeared a few times. The V and J genes are TRBV3-1 and TRBJ2-4, with 7 bases that match TRBD1. Trimming removed 0 bases from V and 8 bases from J; junction bases left unmatched: 4. Germline CDR1 is LGHDT and CDR2 is YNNKEL (reference sequence). This CDR3 comprises 14 residues. The CDR3 region has the DNA TGTGCCAGCAGCCAAGAGACAGGGTTCGACATTCAGTACTTC. This gives the protein CASSQETGFDIQYF.

The V and J genes are TRBV4-3 and TRBJ2-2, with D uncertain. Germline assignment: CDR1 LGHNA and CDR2 YSLEER. The CDR3 consists of 16 residues. With 0 bases removed from V and 7 bases from J, the gap between germline ends came to 15 bases. The CDR3 bases are TGCGCCAGCAGCCAAGATATGGCCGCGGTTGGCGGGGAGCTGTTTTTT. Protein product: CASSQDMAAVGGELFF.